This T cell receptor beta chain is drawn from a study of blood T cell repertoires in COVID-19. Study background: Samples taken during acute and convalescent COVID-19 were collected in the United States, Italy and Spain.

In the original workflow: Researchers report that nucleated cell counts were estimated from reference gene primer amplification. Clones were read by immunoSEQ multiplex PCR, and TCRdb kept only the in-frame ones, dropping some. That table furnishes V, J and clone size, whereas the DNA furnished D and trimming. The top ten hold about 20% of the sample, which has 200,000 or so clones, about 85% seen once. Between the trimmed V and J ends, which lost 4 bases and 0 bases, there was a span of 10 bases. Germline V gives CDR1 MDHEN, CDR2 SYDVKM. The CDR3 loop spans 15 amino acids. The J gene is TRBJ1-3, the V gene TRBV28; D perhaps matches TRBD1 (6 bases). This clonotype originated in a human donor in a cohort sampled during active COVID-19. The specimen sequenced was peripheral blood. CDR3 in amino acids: CASSSGQFSGNTIYF. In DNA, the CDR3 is TGTGCCAGCAGTTCCGGACAGTTCTCTGGAAACACCATATATTTT.